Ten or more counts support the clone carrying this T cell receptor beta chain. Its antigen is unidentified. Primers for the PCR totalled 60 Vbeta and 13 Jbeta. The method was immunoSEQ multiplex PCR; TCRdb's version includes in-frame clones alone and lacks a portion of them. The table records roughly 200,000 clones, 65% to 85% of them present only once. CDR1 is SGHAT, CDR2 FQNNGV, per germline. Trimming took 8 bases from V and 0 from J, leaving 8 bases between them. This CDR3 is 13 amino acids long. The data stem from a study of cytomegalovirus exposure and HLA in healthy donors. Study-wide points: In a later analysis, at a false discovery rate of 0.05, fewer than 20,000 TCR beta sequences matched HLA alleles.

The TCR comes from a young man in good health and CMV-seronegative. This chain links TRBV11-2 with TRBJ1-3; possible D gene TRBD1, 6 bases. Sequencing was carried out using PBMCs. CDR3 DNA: TGTGCCAGCGGACAGAGCTCTGGAAACACCATATATTTT. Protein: CASGQSSGNTIYF. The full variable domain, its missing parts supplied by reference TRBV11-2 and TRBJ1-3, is EAGVAQSPRYKIIEKRQSVAFWCNPISGHATLYWYQQILGQGPKLLIQFQNNGVVDDSQLPKDRFSAERLKGVDSTLKIQPAKLEDSAVYLCASGQSSGNTIYFGEGSWLTVV.